The clone carrying this T cell receptor (beta chain) was observed once. Its antigen is still unknown. J gave up 5 bases and V 8 bases, and 22 bases lay outside the gene matches. Germline lookup yields CDR1 MDHEN and CDR2 SYDVKM. This CDR3 is 18 amino acids long. The PCR had 60 Vbeta and 13 Jbeta primers. The data were produced by immunoSEQ multiplex PCR, yet TCRdb's version contains in-frame clones alone and is incomplete. The profile shows around 130,000 clones, over 60% of them singletons. The data were obtained in a study of cytomegalovirus exposure and HLA in healthy donors. The study's findings and limits: The productive fraction for most TCR beta V segments was about 87% or about 30% in an earlier analysis.

This TCR derives from a human donor in good health. Material: PBMCs. V usage is TRBV28 and J usage is TRBJ2-3, with 7 bases lining up with TRBD2. CDR3 sequence reads: CASGGLGLAPGGGDTQYF. Here the CDR3 DNA reads TGTGCCAGCGGGGGGTTGGGGCTAGCGCCGGGGGGAGGAGATACGCAGTATTTT. The whole variable domain, remainder taken from reference TRBV28 and TRBJ2-3, is DVKVTQSSRYLVKRTGEKVFLECVQDMDHENMFWYRQDPGLGLRLIYFSYDVKMKEKGDIPEGYSVSREKKERFSLILESASTNQTSMYLCASGGLGLAPGGGDTQYFGPGTRLTVL.